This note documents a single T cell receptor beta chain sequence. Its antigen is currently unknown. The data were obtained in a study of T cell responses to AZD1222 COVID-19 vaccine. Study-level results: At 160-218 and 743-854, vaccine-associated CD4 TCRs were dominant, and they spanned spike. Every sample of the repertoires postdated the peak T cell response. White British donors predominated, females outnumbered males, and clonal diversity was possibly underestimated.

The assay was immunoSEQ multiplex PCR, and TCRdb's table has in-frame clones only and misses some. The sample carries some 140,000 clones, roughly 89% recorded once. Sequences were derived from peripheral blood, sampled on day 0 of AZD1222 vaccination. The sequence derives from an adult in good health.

CDR3 protein: CASSPQGETQYF. The DNA of the CDR3 is TGTGCCAGCTCACCACAGGGGGAGACCCAGTACTTC. The J gene is TRBJ2-5, the V gene TRBV18; possibly TRBD1 for D (5 bases). This CDR3 has 12 amino acids. The germline V gene has CDR1 KGHSH and CDR2 LQKENI. V was clipped by 1 base and J by 5 bases, with 5 bases between them.